This TCR beta chain was observed in a study of response to subunit inactivated influenza vaccine (dated by TCRdb to the late 2010s). At the level of the whole study: The study used deep quantitative T cell receptor repertoire profiling to track responses to a trivalent subunit inactivated influenza vaccine. The study at large found these results: It was suggested by the authors that each seasonal influenza vaccination may recruit only a limited number of new T cells.

Trimming takes 0 bases off V and 3 bases off J; junction bases not matched to a gene: 3. The CDR3 spans 16 residues, from the cysteine through the phenylalanine. Here the CDR3 DNA is all that survives: 48 bases in frame from base 1. As encoded in the germline V gene, CDR1 is SGHRS while CDR2 is YFSETQ. The protocol used for the library was RT-PCR. TCRdb names Illumina HiSeq 2500 as the instrument used. In TCRdb, the public reads were trimmed at Q25 with fastp and aligned with MiXCR, with productive beta chains retained. Each CDR3 protein gets just one entry, which takes the most common genes and DNA from the rows behind it. The sample includes around 530,000 distinct CDR3 sequences, with approximately 12% observed a single time. The ten biggest clones cover around 9.6% of the sample. As for this clonotype: The target of this receptor is not known. Base-call qualities are not available, and no considerably larger clone is one nucleotide away.

The source material was PBMCs from blood, sampled on the day of vaccination. The receptor was derived from a man in his fifties or sixties who received an inactivated influenza vaccine. Donor details come from another sample of the same person, matched by shared clones. This sequence uses TRBV5-1 and TRBJ2-1, with 10 bases aligning to TRBD2. The CDR3 region has the sequence CASSLGTSGIYNEQFF. In nucleotides, the sequence is TGCGCCAGCAGCTTGGGTACTAGCGGGATCTACAATGAGCAGTTCTTC.